Each of the 20 T cell receptor beta chains below was sequenced from the same sample in a study of shared clonotypes between healthy human individuals. TCRdb's table, derived via immunoSEQ multiplex PCR, lists solely in-frame clones and lacks some. The sample shows millions of clones, around 90% of them seen only once. Material for sequencing was naive CD4+ T cells sorted from blood. Subset: CD45RA+ positively selected. These receptors were taken from a young man in good health.

This chain connects TRBV4-1 to TRBJ1-6; D gene ambiguous. V shed 3 bases and J shed 6 bases, with 21 bases lying between them. Germline CDR1 is MGHRA and CDR2 is YSYEKL. This CDR3 has 18 residues. This chain's CDR3 is CASSHGRRGGLVNSPLHF. The CDR3 region has the DNA TGCGCCAGCAGCCACGGGCGGCGCGGAGGACTTGTTAATTCACCCCTCCACTTT.

The CDR3 protein is CASSLGQTQYF. In nucleotides, the CDR3 is TGTGCCAGCAGTTTAGGGCAGACCCAGTACTTC. The chain links TRBV27 to TRBJ2-5; D not resolved. The germline V and J ends were trimmed by 2 bases and 6 bases, with 4 bases remaining between them. The V gene's germline CDR1 is MNHEY and CDR2 SMNVEV (reference sequence). This CDR3 comprises 11 residues.

This chain joins TRBV19 and TRBJ1-6; D is undetermined. CDR1 and CDR2 (germline): LNHDA, SQIVND (reference sequence). V lost 7 bases and J 0 bases, leaving 7 bases between the germline ends. The length of the CDR3 is 14 residues. The CDR3 coding sequence is TGTGCCAGTAACCGCGGCTCCTATAATTCACCCCTCCACTTT. Its protein product is CASNRGSYNSPLHF. The whole variable domain, filled in from reference TRBV19 and TRBJ1-6, reads DGGITQSPKYLFRKEGQNVTLSCEQNLNHDAMYWYRQDPGQGLRLIYYSQIVNDFQKGDIAEGYSVSREKKESFPLTVTSAQKNPTAFYLCASNRGSYNSPLHFGNGTRLTVT.

The CDR3 protein is CASSIPPTSLNTGELFF. The CDR3, as DNA: TGTGCCAGTAGTATCCCCCCGACTAGTCTCAATACCGGGGAGCTGTTTTTT. This sequence joins TRBV19 and TRBJ2-2; D is perhaps TRBD2 (6 bases). V was cut by 3 bases and J by 5 bases, with 19 bases left in between. CDR1 LNHDA and CDR2 SQIVND come from the germline V gene (reference sequence). This CDR3 region has 17 residues. Looking up the rest from reference TRBV19 and TRBJ2-2 gives the full variable domain: DGGITQSPKYLFRKEGQNVTLSCEQNLNHDAMYWYRQDPGQGLRLIYYSQIVNDFQKGDIAEGYSVSREKKESFPLTVTSAQKNPTAFYLCASSIPPTSLNTGELFFGEGSRLTVL.

The genes are TRBV5-1 and TRBJ2-5; D perhaps matches TRBD2 (6 bases). Germline V gene data show CDR1 as SGHRS and CDR2 as YFSETQ. The CDR3 runs 16 residues. V was pared by 5 bases and J by 3 bases, with 20 bases between. CDR3 protein: CASSVTPGLREETQYF. The CDR3, as DNA: TGCGCCAGCAGTGTAACGCCGGGACTTAGGGAAGAGACCCAGTACTTC. The variable domain in full, with the rest retrieved from reference TRBV5-1 and TRBJ2-5, is KAGVTQTPRYLIKTRGQQVTLSCSPISGHRSVSWYQQTPGQGLQFLFEYFSETQRNKGNFPGRFSGRQFSNSRSEMNVSTLELGDSALYLCASSVTPGLREETQYFGPGTRLLVL.

The chain joins TRBV4-1 to TRBJ1-1, with D uncertain. Germline V gives CDR1 MGHRA, CDR2 YSYEKL. There are 13 residues in the CDR3. Deletions cut 2 bases from V and 0 bases from J, with 4 bases between. The chain's CDR3 is CASSQRVNTEAFF. The CDR3 DNA sequence: TGCGCCAGCAGCCAAAGAGTGAACACTGAAGCTTTCTTT.

The chain is built from TRBV11-2 and TRBJ2-7, with 7 bases matching TRBD2. Unmatched junction bases numbered 11, after V lost 2 bases and J lost 7 bases. Germline V CDR1 and CDR2: SGHAT, FQNNGV. The CDR3 is 15 amino acids. CDR3 coding DNA: TGTGCCAGCAGCTTATATGCGGGAGTAACGAATGAGCAGTACTTC. It encodes CASSLYAGVTNEQYF. The variable domain in full, with the rest retrieved from reference TRBV11-2 and TRBJ2-7, is EAGVAQSPRYKIIEKRQSVAFWCNPISGHATLYWYQQILGQGPKLLIQFQNNGVVDDSQLPKDRFSAERLKGVDSTLKIQPAKLEDSAVYLCASSLYAGVTNEQYFGPGTRLTVT.

The chain uses TRBV18 and TRBJ1-1, with 7 nucleotides matching TRBD1. This CDR3 has 16 residues. Germline V lookup: CDR1 KGHSH, CDR2 LQKENI. J lost 0 bases, V lost 3 bases, and 7 bases had no gene match. The CDR3 loop reads CASSPEGAKMNTEAFF. CDR3 in DNA: TGTGCCAGCTCACCCGAGGGGGCGAAAATGAACACTGAAGCTTTCTTT.

The chain employs TRBV28 and TRBJ1-1; D gene uncertain. The CDR3 loop spans 14 amino acids. V was cut by 1 base and J by 0 bases, with 6 bases left in between. Germline V gene lookup returns CDR1 MDHEN and CDR2 SYDVKM. The CDR3 region is CASSLYGLNTEAFF. The DNA for the CDR3 is TGTGCCAGCAGTTTATACGGATTGAACACTGAAGCTTTCTTT.

Concerning this clone itself: The same CDR3 is also encoded by other DNA sequences in this sample. V usage is TRBV5-1 and J usage is TRBJ1-5; 10 bases are shared with TRBD1. The CDR3 is 15 amino acids. Unmatched junction bases numbered 2, after V lost 4 bases and J lost 1 base. Germline loops: CDR1 SGHRS, CDR2 YFSETQ. CDR3 bases: TGCGCCAGCAGCCCGGGACAGGGGAGCAATCAGCCCCAGCATTTT. Its protein product is CASSPGQGSNQPQHF.

Only a few counts were recorded for this clone. Other DNA sequences in the same sample also yield this CDR3. The CDR3 DNA sequence: TGTGCCAGCTCACCAGGGACGGGCCCCTACGAGCAGTACTTC. Protein sequence: CASSPGTGPYEQYF. This chain joins TRBV18 and TRBJ2-7; D may correspond to TRBD1 or TRBD2 (5 bases each). The CDR3 extends over 14 amino acids. Trimming removed 2 bases from V and 2 bases from J, with 10 bases in between. Germline loops: CDR1 KGHSH, CDR2 LQKENI.

The CDR3 here is CASSPYTSGDETQYF. The DNA of the CDR3 is TGTGCCAGCTCACCCTATACTAGCGGGGATGAGACCCAGTACTTC. The gene calls are TRBV18 and TRBJ2-5, with TRBD2 matching over 10 bases. Germline CDR1 KGHSH, CDR2 LQKENI. The V segment lost 3 bases and the J segment 5 bases; nucleotides outside the gene matches: 6. The CDR3 has 15 amino acids.

This sequence joins TRBV6-6 and TRBJ2-7; the match to TRBD1 covers 7 bases. This CDR3 is 15 amino acids long. The J segment lost 3 bases and the V segment lost 0 bases, leaving 5 bases of the junction unmatched. Per the germline V gene, CDR1 is MNHNY and CDR2 is SVGAGI (reference sequence). The CDR3 DNA reads as TGTGCCAGCAGTTACTCGATCGACAGGGACTACGAGCAGTACTTC. Protein sequence: CASSYSIDRDYEQYF.

The chain is built from TRBV4-1 and TRBJ1-2; possible D gene TRBD1, 5 bases. This CDR3 comprises 14 residues. Germline V gene sequence: CDR1 MGHRA, CDR2 YSYEKL. The ends were cut back, 1 base at V and 4 bases at J, with 10 bases in the middle. This CDR3 reads CASSQVGGVYGYTF. CDR3 coding DNA: TGCGCCAGCAGCCAAGTGGGGGGGGTCTATGGCTACACCTTC.

The chain recombines TRBV7-2 with TRBJ1-2; D gene unclear. Germline V lookup: CDR1 SGHTA, CDR2 FQGNSA. With 5 bases removed from V and 5 bases from J, the gap between germline ends came to 9 bases. The CDR3 sequence is 12 residues long. CDR3 nucleotides: TGTGCCAGCAGCGGACGTGGTTATGGCTACACCTTC. This sequence encodes CASSGRGYGYTF.

This rearrangement joins TRBV6-1 to TRBJ1-6; D might be TRBD1 (6 bases). Germline V gene data show CDR1 as MNHNS and CDR2 as SASEGT. The CDR3 is made up of 14 amino acids. Trimming pared 7 bases from V and 8 bases from J, leaving 15 bases between. The CDR3 loop reads CASKTATGYSPLHF. Here the CDR3 DNA reads TGTGCCAGCAAAACAGCCACAGGGTATTCACCCCTCCACTTT.

The chain recombines TRBV5-6 with TRBJ2-1, with D possibly being TRBD2 (6 bases). Looked up from germline, CDR1 is SGHDT and CDR2 is YYEEEE. The CDR3 is made up of 14 amino acids. Trimming removed 7 bases from V and 0 bases from J, with 11 bases in between. The CDR3 reads CASGGGSSYNEQFF. In DNA form, the CDR3 reads TGTGCCAGCGGTGGGGGGAGCTCCTACAATGAGCAGTTCTTC.

On this clone itself: Other DNA sequences from this sample encode an identical CDR3 as well. CDR3 DNA: TGTGCCAGCAGCTTGGATCTGAACACTGAAGCTTTCTTT. This sequence encodes CASSLDLNTEAFF. The rearrangement uses TRBV7-9 and TRBJ1-1; D unresolved. The germline V gene has CDR1 SEHNR and CDR2 FQNEAQ (reference sequence). V lost 3 bases to trimming and J lost 0 bases, with 5 bases between them. The CDR3 is made up of 13 amino acids.

V is TRBV6-1 and J is TRBJ2-5, with 8 bases lining up with TRBD2. The ends lost 3 bases at V and 7 bases at J; junction bases unmatched: 7. Per the germline V gene, CDR1 is MNHNS and CDR2 is SASEGT. The CDR3 length is 14 residues. This CDR3 reads CASSEGLVSGTQYF. For the CDR3, the DNA is TGTGCCAGCAGTGAGGGACTAGTGAGCGGGACCCAGTACTTC.

Comments on this clone: The same CDR3 can be traced to other DNA sequences in this sample. The rearrangement uses TRBV11-3 and TRBJ1-1; D is unresolved. This CDR3 is built from 13 residues. Germline-derived CDR1 and CDR2 are SGHNT and YENEEA. V lost 1 base and J lost 2, with 5 bases in between. This chain's CDR3 is CASSLGSNTEAFF. The CDR3 coding sequence is TGTGCCAGCAGCTTAGGTAGTAACACTGAAGCTTTCTTT.